This T cell receptor (beta chain) was sequenced for a study of spatial heterogeneity in lung cancer. Across the whole study: Raw reads contained each unique TCR and UMI combination more than ten times on average.

Each CDR3 protein gets one entry after TCRdb re-called the 5' RACE reads with MiXCR. The sample lists some 70,000 distinct CDR3 sequences; more than 10% were seen once. The sample's time point: sample taken at primary tumor resection. From tumor, nontumor lung or frozen PBMC, whole RNA was taken unsorted for sequencing. 72 TRACERx patients with early, untreated non-small cell lung cancer donated samples. The germline V gene has CDR1 MNHEY and CDR2 SVGEGT. The CDR3 extends over 14 amino acids. With 6 bases removed from V and 3 bases from J, the gap between germline ends came to 14 bases. Sample: PBMCs, taken at surgery. This clonotype was sampled from a male donor with early-stage non-small cell lung cancer. The chain combines TRBV6-2 or TRBV6-3 with TRBJ1-1, with D possibly being TRBD1 (5 bases). The CDR3 DNA follows: TGTGCCAGCAGCCTCCAGGGCTCGGACACTGAAGCTTTCTTT. Translation gives CASSLQGSDTEAFF.